This T cell receptor (beta chain) is drawn from a study of T cell responses to AZD1222 COVID-19 vaccine. The study's findings and limits: Clonal diversity may have been underestimated, and the donors were mostly white British, with more females than males. CD4 TCRs associated with vaccination spanned spike, dominating at 160-218 and 743-854.

The CDR3 is 18 amino acids. The method was immunoSEQ multiplex PCR; TCRdb's version includes in-frame clones alone and lacks a portion of them. The sample consists of over 110,000 clones, about 92% of them appearing once. With respect to this clone: Its antigen remains unknown.

The chain joins TRBV21-1 to TRBJ2-7; TRBD2 was called by the table and not checked on the DNA. TRBV21-1 is deemed a pseudogene. This sequence originates from an adult in good health. This specimen was peripheral blood, taken on day 0 of AZD1222 vaccination. The CDR3 region is CASSKGDGSGRGSYEQYF. DNA for the CDR3: TGTGCCAGCAGCAAAGGAGATGGTAGCGGGAGGGGGTCCTACGAGCAGTACTTC.